Below are 3 T cell receptor beta chains sequenced from a single sample in a study of molecular identifiers for immune sequencing clone quantification. Each CDR3 protein gets one entry after TCRdb re-called the PCR reads with MiXCR. The sample contains about 630,000 distinct CDR3 sequences, about 25% of which appear only once. Sequencing was done on a sample of naive CD8+ T cells from blood, with Jurkat cell RNA spiked in. This sample's subset: FACS-sorted CD8+CD4-CCR7+CD45RA+ naive T cells. These receptors were obtained from a human donor in good health. Some libraries in this study had Jurkat cell RNA spiked in.

This clonotype came up many times. This chain links TRBV2 with TRBJ2-2; possibly TRBD2 for D (5 bases). The germline gives CDR1 SNHLY, CDR2 FYNNEI. Trimming cost V 8 bases and J 0 bases, with 10 bases left between them. The CDR3 covers 14 residues. The CDR3 protein is CASLSDANTGELFF. Written as DNA, the CDR3 is TGTGCCAGCCTTAGCGACGCGAACACCGGGGAGCTGTTTTTT.

This clonotype was seen a few times. The chain couples TRBV7-3 to TRBJ2-1; D may match TRBD1 or TRBD2 (5 bases each). CDR1 and CDR2 (germline): SGHTA, FQGTGA. This CDR3 spans 14 amino acids. V lost 5 bases to trimming and J lost 6 bases, with 14 bases between them. CDR3 sequence (DNA): TGTGCCAGCAGCCCAATGGGACCGAGCAATGAGCAGTTCTTC. It specifies CASSPMGPSNEQFF.

The V call is TRBV18, the J call TRBJ2-1; the D call may be TRBD1 or TRBD2 (6 bases each). V was clipped by 2 bases and J by 8 bases, with 10 bases between them. Germline V gene sequence: CDR1 KGHSH, CDR2 LQKENI. The CDR3 length is 13 residues. The CDR3 here is CASSPMGGHEQFF. DNA for the CDR3: TGTGCCAGCTCACCAATGGGGGGCCATGAGCAGTTCTTC.